The T cell receptor (beta chain) under discussion was sequenced for a study of OX40 agonist ivuxolimab in advanced cancers. Looking at the study overall: Ivuxolimab was a fully human IgG2 agonistic monoclonal antibody targeting the costimulatory receptor OX40 (CD134). Peripheral TCRbeta sequencing was intended to test whether TCR sequence diversity was altered and clonal T-cell expansion was caused by ivuxolimab. The monotherapy dose-escalation portion (N ≈ 55 patients) of the phase I ivuxolimab trial is reported in the paper. Patients were allowed to have had prior anti-PD-1, anti-PD-L1 or anti-CTLA-4 therapy, and roughly 40% of the dose-escalation patients had previously received checkpoint inhibitors. Among the 52 dose-escalation patients, 19 had hepatocellular carcinoma, 15 or so melanoma, 9 renal cell carcinoma and 9 head and neck cancer. Intravenous ivuxolimab was administered to patients every 2 weeks at six dose levels: 0.01, 0.1, 0.3, 1.5, 3 and 10 mg/kg. Partial responses occurred in three dose-escalation patients: two with cutaneous melanoma and one with hepatocellular carcinoma. The dose-escalation cohort was 80% to 90% male with a mean age of about 65 years, ranging from 23 to 79. Study-wide conclusions, independent of this receptor: Which antigens the clonally expanded peripheral T cells were specific for was not determined. Low levels of normalized T-cell clonal expansion were also seen in some patients who did not respond. In partial responders in the 0.1-3.0 mg/kg groups, normalized peripheral clonal expansion was found to be among the lowest, especially among CD8+ T cells. After ivuxolimab, expanded clones were on average more numerous among CD8+ T cells than among CD4+ T cells. At doses of 0.1 to 3.0 mg/kg, clonal expansion of both CD4+ and CD8+ blood T cells was observed from baseline to week 6.

With respect to this clone: Which antigen it targets is not known. No quality values exist for individual bases; no much larger clone is one base distant.

The trial excluded patients who had a history of autoimmune disease or were on systemic immunosuppression. Peripheral blood for TCR sequencing was collected from all dose cohorts at baseline, on cycle 4 day 1, and on cycle 7 day 1. The samples were taken from a phase I, first-in-human, multicenter, open-label dose-escalation trial of ivuxolimab. Adults with locally advanced or metastatic melanoma, renal cell carcinoma, hepatocellular carcinoma or head and neck squamous cell carcinoma were enrolled in the trial. Before TCR sequencing, CD4+ and CD8+ T cells were separately sorted from peripheral blood. Based on the germline V gene, the CDR1 and CDR2 sequences are SGDLS and YYNGEE. V lost 3 bases and J lost 0 bases; the stretch between them is 7 bases long. Counted from cysteine to phenylalanine, this CDR3 has 14 amino acids. This entry keeps only the CDR3 DNA: 42 bases, framed from base 1. Genomic DNA was extracted from sorted cells for sequencing of the TCRbeta CDR3 region. The immunoSEQ Assay was used for sequencing of TCRbeta CDR3 regions. This is the immuneACCESS table as TCRdb keeps it, with only in-frame sequences that have V and J called. A part of the clones is gone; compared with another copy, unresolved V genes explain less than half, and the rest is unexplained. For this sample the table gives more than 20,000 clones, of which 84% were detected only once. About 35% of the sample comes from the top ten.

The receptor was derived from an adult with an advanced solid tumor such as melanoma, head and neck, liver or kidney cancer. This material consisted of CD4+ or CD8+ T cells sorted from blood, taken in a trial of the OX40 agonist ivuxolimab. The rearranged segments are TRBV9 and TRBJ1-5; a tentative D call is TRBD1 (6 bases match). Here is the DNA: TGTGCCAGCAGCGCAGGGGATAGCAATCAGCCCCAGCATTTT. It translates to CASSAGDSNQPQHF.